Shown below are 19 T cell receptor beta chains from a single sample sequenced in a study of blood T cell repertoires in COVID-19. Produced via immunoSEQ multiplex PCR; TCRdb's table is partial and in-frame only. The repertoire consists of fewer than 35,000 clones, with approximately 80% occurring once and the leading ten covering 1.8%. Material for sequencing was peripheral blood. The receptors were sampled from a man aged 80 or over with active or convalescent COVID-19.

The chain has TRBV3-1 (or the pseudogene TRBV3-2) and TRBJ2-1, with 14 nucleotides matching TRBD2. V dropped 1 base and J dropped 7; count of bases not matched to a gene: 9. Germline V gene sequence: CDR1 LGHDT, CDR2 YNNKEL (reference sequence). The CDR3 sequence is 18 residues long. CDR3 bases: TGTGCCAGCAGCCAAGCCGGGACTAGCGGGAGAATTAGGAATGAGCAGTTCTTC. This codes for CASSQAGTSGRIRNEQFF.

This clone was observed once. This chain uses TRBV24-1 with TRBJ2-7; D gene ambiguous. Trimming took off 1 base at V and 2 bases at J, with 20 bases between the two ends. The CDR3 contains 18 residues. Germline-derived CDR1 and CDR2 are KGHDR and SFDVKD. The CDR3 here is CATSDFNSHHEATYEQYF. DNA for the CDR3: TGTGCCACCAGTGATTTTAACAGTCACCACGAAGCTACCTACGAGCAGTACTTC.

V usage is TRBV9 and J usage is TRBJ1-2; no clear D gene. CDR1 is SGDLS and CDR2 is YYNGEE in the germline V gene. Trimming took 4 bases from V and 4 from J, leaving 8 bases between them. The CDR3 contains 12 residues. CDR3 bases: TGTGCCAGCAGCACGCCAGGCTATGGCTACACCTTC. As protein: CASSTPGYGYTF.

This clone was detected only once. The gene calls are TRBV7-8 and TRBJ1-2, with D perhaps matching TRBD1 (6 bases). The CDR3 has 17 amino acids. The V and J ends lost 2 bases and 4 bases respectively, with 20 bases between them. From germline, CDR1 is SGHVS and CDR2 FQNEAQ. The CDR3 loop reads CASSLIQGLRSLYGYTF. As DNA, the CDR3 is TGTGCCAGCAGCTTAATACAGGGACTACGAAGCCTCTATGGCTACACCTTC.

V usage is TRBV4-2 and J usage is TRBJ2-3; TRBD2 is a possible D gene (6 bases). Germline CDR1 and CDR2: LGHNA and YNFKEQ. V dropped 0 bases and J dropped 5 bases, with 12 bases sitting between them. This CDR3 has 15 residues. The CDR3 loop is CASSQEGGVGDTQYF. As DNA, the CDR3 is TGTGCCAGCAGCCAAGAAGGAGGGGTCGGAGATACGCAGTATTTT.

The chain recombines TRBV4-1 with TRBJ1-3; no clear D gene. The V gene lost 0 bases and the J gene lost 0 bases, with 9 bases spanning the gap. The CDR3 contains 16 residues. The germline CDR1 and CDR2 sequences are MGHRA and YSYEKL. The CDR3 nucleotides are TGCGCCAGCAGCCAAGAAGCGGTCCTCTCTGGAAACACCATATATTTT. It yields the protein CASSQEAVLSGNTIYF.

The chain is built from TRBV11-1 and TRBJ2-1, with D tentatively TRBD2 (6 bases). This CDR3 region has 13 residues. Looked up from germline, CDR1 is SGHAT and CDR2 is FQDESV (reference sequence). V was trimmed by 7 bases and J by 7 bases, leaving 14 bases between them. The CDR3 here is CASTRGTGNEQFF. For the CDR3, the DNA is TGTGCCAGCACCAGAGGGACTGGAAATGAGCAGTTCTTC.

V usage is TRBV4-1 and J usage is TRBJ1-3; D uncertain. The CDR3 contains 14 residues. Per germline, CDR1 MGHRA and CDR2 YSYEKL. Trimming shortened V by 4 bases and J by 3 bases, and 10 bases separated the two germline ends. CDR3 bases: TGCGCCAGCAGCCCTCGACATTTTGGAAACACCATATATTTT. Protein product: CASSPRHFGNTIYF.

The V and J genes are TRBV18 and TRBJ1-5, with 7 bases that match TRBD1. V shed 5 bases, J shed 4 bases, and the junction held 8 bases outside the gene matches. The CDR3 contains 15 residues. CDR1 and CDR2 from the germline V gene are KGHSH and LQKENI. CDR3 sequence (DNA): TGTGCCAGCTCAAAAAGCCGGGACAGAAATCAGCCCCAGCATTTT. Translated, it gives CASSKSRDRNQPQHF.

The V gene is TRBV7-9, the J gene TRBJ2-3, with D uncertain. Trimming removed 1 base from V and 3 bases from J, with 5 bases in between. The length of the CDR3 is 13 residues. Germline V gene sequence: CDR1 SEHNR, CDR2 FQNEAQ (reference sequence). The CDR3 sequence is CASSLVRTDTQYF. CDR3 bases: TGTGCCAGCAGCTTAGTCAGGACAGATACGCAGTATTTT.

The chain recombines TRBV13 with TRBJ2-7, with D perhaps TRBD1 (7 bases). Germline V gives CDR1 PRHDT, CDR2 FYEKMQ (reference sequence). This CDR3 is 15 amino acids long. V dropped 4 bases and J dropped 0 bases, with 13 bases sitting between them. In nucleotides, the CDR3 is TGTGCCAGCAGCTACAGGGGACTGGGCTCCTACGAGCAGTACTTC. Translation gives CASSYRGLGSYEQYF.

The chain employs TRBV7-2 and TRBJ1-5, with D perhaps TRBD1 (6 bases). Trimming took off 1 base at V and 3 bases at J, with 13 bases between the two ends. CDR1 and CDR2 from the germline V gene are SGHTA and FQGNSA. The CDR3 runs 16 residues. For the CDR3, the DNA is TGTGCCAGCAGCTTAGTGGGGGCAGGGGTCAATCAGCCCCAGCATTTT. Translated, it gives CASSLVGAGVNQPQHF.

The chain recombines TRBV2 with TRBJ2-5, with TRBD1 as a possible D gene (5 bases). Between the trimmed V and J ends, which lost 4 bases and 7 bases, there was a span of 19 bases. The CDR3 spans 15 residues. Looked up from germline, CDR1 is SNHLY and CDR2 is FYNNEI. The CDR3 loop reads CASSGPRVGLGTQYF. In nucleotides, the CDR3 is TGTGCCAGCAGTGGGCCTAGGGTGGGGCTGGGGACCCAGTACTTC.

This sequence joins TRBV3-1 (or the pseudogene TRBV3-2) and TRBJ1-2, with a tentative D call TRBD1 (5 bases). The CDR3 extends over 13 amino acids. V lost 3 bases to trimming and J lost 8 bases, with 13 bases between them. Germline V gene sequence: CDR1 LGHDT, CDR2 YNNKEL (reference sequence). The CDR3 DNA is TGTGCCAGCAGCCAGGCGCAGGGAGGGGGCTACACCTTC. Its protein is CASSQAQGGGYTF.

CDR3 region: CASSLAGLPGHNQPQHF. The CDR3 nucleotides are TGTGCCAGCAGCTTGGCGGGCCTTCCGGGACATAATCAGCCCCAGCATTTT. The genes are TRBV5-6 and TRBJ1-5; D might be TRBD1 (6 bases). This CDR3 comprises 17 residues. Germline values: CDR1 SGHDT, CDR2 YYEEEE. Trimming took off 0 bases at V and 4 bases at J, with 17 bases between the two ends.

Only a few counts were recorded for this clone. CDR3 in amino acids: CASSFRVAGQTTDTQYF. The CDR3 nucleotides are TGTGCCAGCAGCTTTAGGGTGGCGGGCCAAACCACAGATACGCAGTATTTT. The rearrangement uses TRBV7-2 and TRBJ2-3; weak D call: TRBD2 (5 bases). The ends were cut back, 3 bases at V and 2 bases at J, with 18 bases in the middle. Germline V gives CDR1 SGHTA, CDR2 FQGNSA. The CDR3 is 17 residues long.

The J gene is TRBJ1-1, the V gene TRBV10-1, with 10 bases lining up with TRBD1. V dropped 2 bases and J dropped 7; count of bases not matched to a gene: 4. The CDR3 consists of 14 residues. Looked up from germline, CDR1 is WNHNN and CDR2 is SYGVQD (reference sequence). This CDR3 reads CASSEDRGLSEAFF. The DNA of the CDR3 is TGCGCCAGCAGTGAGGACAGGGGGCTTAGTGAAGCTTTCTTT.

The chain recombines TRBV18 with TRBJ1-1, with D perhaps TRBD1 (6 bases). Looked up from germline, CDR1 is KGHSH and CDR2 is LQKENI. V gave up 3 bases and J gave up 4 bases, with 18 bases separating them. The CDR3 has 16 amino acids. CDR3 region: CASSPSALQGSTEAFF. The CDR3, as DNA: TGTGCCAGCTCACCGTCAGCATTACAGGGTAGCACTGAAGCTTTCTTT.

The V gene is TRBV14, the J gene TRBJ1-2, with 9 nucleotides matching TRBD1. In germline, CDR1 is SGHDN, CDR2 FVKESK. V dropped 3 bases and J dropped 7; count of bases not matched to a gene: 9. The CDR3 length is 15 residues. The CDR3 here is CASSQTGGSNSGYTF. The CDR3 DNA sequence: TGTGCCAGCAGCCAGACAGGGGGTTCGAACAGTGGCTACACCTTC. Full variable domain (rest looked up from reference TRBV14 and TRBJ1-2): EAGVTQFPSHSVIEKGQTVTLRCDPISGHDNLYWYRRVMGKEIKFLLHFVKESKQDESGMPNNRFLAERTGGTYSTLKVQPAELEDSGVYFCASSQTGGSNSGYTFGSGTRLTVV.